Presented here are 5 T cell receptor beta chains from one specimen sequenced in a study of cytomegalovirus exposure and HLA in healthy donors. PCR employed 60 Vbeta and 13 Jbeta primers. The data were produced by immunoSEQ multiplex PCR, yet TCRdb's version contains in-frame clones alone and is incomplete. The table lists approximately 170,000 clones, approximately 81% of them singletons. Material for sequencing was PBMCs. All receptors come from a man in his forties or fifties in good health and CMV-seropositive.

The CDR3 DNA is TGTGCCAGCAGCTTCCCGGACAGGAACTATGGCTACACCTTC. Translated, it gives CASSFPDRNYGYTF. The V and J genes are TRBV7-9 and TRBJ1-2; TRBD1 matches 7 bases. There are 14 residues in the CDR3. Germline values: CDR1 SEHNR, CDR2 FQNEAQ (reference sequence). Unmatched junction bases numbered 3, after V lost 3 bases and J lost 2 bases.

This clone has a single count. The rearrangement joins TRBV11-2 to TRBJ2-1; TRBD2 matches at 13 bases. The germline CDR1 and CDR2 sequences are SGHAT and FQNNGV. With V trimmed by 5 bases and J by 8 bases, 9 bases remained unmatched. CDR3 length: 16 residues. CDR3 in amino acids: CASSSQLAGGPHEQFF. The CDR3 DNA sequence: TGTGCCAGCAGCAGTCAACTAGCGGGAGGGCCTCATGAGCAGTTCTTC.

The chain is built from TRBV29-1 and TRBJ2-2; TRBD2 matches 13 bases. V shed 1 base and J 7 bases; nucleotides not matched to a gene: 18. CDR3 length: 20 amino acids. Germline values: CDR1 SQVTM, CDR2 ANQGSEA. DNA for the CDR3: TGCAGCGTTGAAGGCCCCGCACTAGCGGGAGGGCCCGGGTATGGCGGGGAGCTGTTTTTT. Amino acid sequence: CSVEGPALAGGPGYGGELFF.

Here the CDR3 DNA reads TGTGCCAGCAGTTTAGGACAGGGTCGCACTGAAGCTTTCTTT. Amino acid sequence: CASSLGQGRTEAFF. This chain links TRBV28 with TRBJ1-1; the match to TRBD1 covers 8 bases. Germline V gene lookup returns CDR1 MDHEN and CDR2 SYDVKM. V was pared by 2 bases and J by 4 bases, with 3 bases of the junction left unmatched. This CDR3 spans 14 amino acids.

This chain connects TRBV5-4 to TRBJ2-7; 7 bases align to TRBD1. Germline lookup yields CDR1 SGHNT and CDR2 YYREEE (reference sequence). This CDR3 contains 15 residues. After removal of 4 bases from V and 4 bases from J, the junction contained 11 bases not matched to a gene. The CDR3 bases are TGTGCCAGCAGCCCTCGGAAGGGGGCCGATTACGAGCAGTACTTC. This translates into CASSPRKGADYEQYF.